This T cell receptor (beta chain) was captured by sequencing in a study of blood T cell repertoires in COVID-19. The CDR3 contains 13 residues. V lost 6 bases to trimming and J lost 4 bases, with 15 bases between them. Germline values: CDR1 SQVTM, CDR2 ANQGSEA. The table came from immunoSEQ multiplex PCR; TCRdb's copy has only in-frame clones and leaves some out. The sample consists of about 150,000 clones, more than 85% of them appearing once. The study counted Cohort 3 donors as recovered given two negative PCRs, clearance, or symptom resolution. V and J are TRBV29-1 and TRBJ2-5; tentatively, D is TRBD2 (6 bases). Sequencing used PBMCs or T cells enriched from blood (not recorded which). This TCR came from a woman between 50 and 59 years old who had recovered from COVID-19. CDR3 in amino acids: CSVVGGVGETQYF. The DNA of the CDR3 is TGCAGCGTGGTGGGGGGAGTGGGAGAGACCCAGTACTTC.